This T cell receptor (beta chain) came from a study of T-cell reconstitution after alpha-beta-depleted transplantation in children. Only a few counts were recorded for this clonotype. Unique molecular identifiers were incorporated when the TCRbeta library was constructed. TCRdb reanalysed the PCR reads using MiXCR and keeps one entry per CDR3 protein. The sample includes about 540,000 distinct CDR3 sequences, around 19% of them seen just once. The J segment lost 10 bases and the V segment lost 2 bases, leaving 6 bases of the junction unmatched. The CDR3 is 14 amino acids. Germline CDR1 and CDR2: SGHRS and YFSETQ.

The starting material was PBMCs from the stem cell graft donor, obtained from the stem cell graft. The J gene is TRBJ2-1, the V gene TRBV5-1; 10 bases match TRBD1. The sequence was collected from a human donor who donated a stem cell graft to a child with acute lymphoblastic leukemia. The CDR3 protein is CASSFGQGVGEQFF. The DNA of the CDR3 is TGCGCCAGCAGCTTCGGACAGGGGGTGGGAGAGCAGTTCTTC.